This T cell receptor (beta chain) is drawn from a study of beta chain features in type 1 diabetes. Points on this clone: This is likely an artifact of a read error, given a far larger clone one base away.

Sequencing targeted expressed TCRB transcripts, as all isolated RNA had been reverse transcribed. The method was immunoSEQ multiplex PCR; TCRdb's version includes in-frame clones alone and lacks a portion of them. The sample records about 300,000 clones, roughly 8% being singletons. The TCR originated in a woman aged 18-29 years in good health. The specimen was central memory CD4+ T cells from blood.

CDR3 DNA: TGTGCCAGCAGTGACAGGGCTGGGGCCAACGTCCTGACTTTC. Amino acid sequence: CASSDRAGANVLTF. The chain joins TRBV13 to TRBJ2-6; 7 bases map to TRBD1. Trimming removed 6 bases from V and 2 bases from J; junction bases left unmatched: 1. Germline V gene lookup returns CDR1 PRHDT and CDR2 FYEKMQ (reference sequence). CDR3 length equals 14 residues.